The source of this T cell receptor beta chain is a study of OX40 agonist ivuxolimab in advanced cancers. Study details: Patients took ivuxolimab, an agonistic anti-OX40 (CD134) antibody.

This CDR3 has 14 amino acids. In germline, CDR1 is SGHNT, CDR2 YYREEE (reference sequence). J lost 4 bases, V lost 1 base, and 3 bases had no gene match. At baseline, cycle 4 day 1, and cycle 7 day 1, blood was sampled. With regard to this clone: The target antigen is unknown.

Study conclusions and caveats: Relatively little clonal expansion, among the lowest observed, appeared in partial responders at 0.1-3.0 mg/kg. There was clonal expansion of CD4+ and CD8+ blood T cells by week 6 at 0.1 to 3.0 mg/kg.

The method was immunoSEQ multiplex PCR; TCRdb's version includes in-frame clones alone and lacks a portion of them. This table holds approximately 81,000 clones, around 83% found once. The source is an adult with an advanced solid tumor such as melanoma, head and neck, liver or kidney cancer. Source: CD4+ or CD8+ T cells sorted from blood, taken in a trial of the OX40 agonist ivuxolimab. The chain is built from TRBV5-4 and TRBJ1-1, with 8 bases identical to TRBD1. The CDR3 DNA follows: TGTGCCAGCAGCTTGAGGCAGGGGGCCACTGAAGCTTTCTTT. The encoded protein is CASSLRQGATEAFF.